The clone carrying this T cell receptor beta chain has only a few counts. The sample belongs to a study of Tregs in tolerant kidney transplant recipients. The CDR3 is 14 residues long. Trimming pared 5 bases from V and 0 bases from J, leaving 11 bases between. CDR1 and CDR2 (germline): MNHNY, SVGAGI (reference sequence). Libraries were prepared by immunoSEQ multiplex PCR; TCRdb keeps only in-frame clonotypes and omits some of them. The table includes about 240,000 clones, roughly 80% detected once. The rearrangement links TRBV6-6 to TRBJ2-7, with D tentatively TRBD1 (5 bases). The sample was CD4+ T cells from blood. This clonotype was obtained from a human donor in good health. The CDR3 sequence: CASSRQQVSYEQYF. CDR3 DNA sequence: TGTGCCAGCAGTCGGCAACAGGTCTCCTACGAGCAGTACTTC.